This T cell receptor (beta chain) was identified in a study of blood T cell repertoires in COVID-19. Trimming took 5 bases from V and 0 from J; bases not matched to a gene: 8. Germline V gives CDR1 SEHNR, CDR2 FQNEAQ (reference sequence). The length of the CDR3 is 16 residues. Generated by immunoSEQ multiplex PCR, the TCRdb table keeps only in-frame clones and is missing some. Of a few hundred thousand clones listed, roughly nine tenths are singletons. The sample was PBMCs or T cells enriched from blood (not recorded which). This clonotype was sampled from a woman between 25 and 40 years old who had recovered from COVID-19. J is TRBJ2-7 and V is TRBV7-9; 9 nucleotides align to TRBD1. In DNA, the CDR3 is TGTGCCAGCAGCCCGGGGACAGGGAAAAGCTCCTACGAGCAGTACTTC. This codes for CASSPGTGKSSYEQYF. The full variable domain, in which reference TRBV7-9 and TRBJ2-7 provide the parts outside the CDR3, is DTGVSQNPRHKITKRGQNVTFRCDPISEHNRLYWYRQTLGQGPEFLTYFQNEAQLEKSRLLSDRFSAERPKGSFSTLEIQRTEQGDSAMYLCASSPGTGKSSYEQYFGPGTRLTVT.